This is a list of T cell receptor beta chains from one sample in a study of CD4+ T cells in melanoma. TCRdb's copy holds only in-frame clones and misses some; the assay was immunoSEQ multiplex PCR. The sample has 110,000 to 150,000 clones, 85% to 95% seen once. The receptors stem from a human donor with melanoma. Each CDR3 is given with its conserved first and last residue. Fields, in order: clone size, D gene, V gene, J gene, CDR3 protein, CDR3 DNA. A D gene is named only where the DNA matches it firmly. Only some rows state a clone size, as once, few, many or a class for expanded clones.

abundance: -; d_gene: -; v_gene: TRBV2; j_gene: TRBJ1-1; CDR3aa: CASRPPAGEAFF; CDR3nt: TGTGCCAGCAGACCACCTGCAGGTGAAGCTTTCTTT
abundance: -; d_gene: -; v_gene: TRBV5-1; j_gene: TRBJ1-2; CDR3aa: CASTSQVGGLYGYTF; CDR3nt: TGCGCCAGCACCTCCCAGGTCGGGGGCCTGTATGGCTACACCTTC
abundance: -; d_gene: -; v_gene: TRBV11-2; j_gene: TRBJ2-7; CDR3aa: CASSLVAVDDEQYF; CDR3nt: TGTGCCAGCAGCTTAGTCGCAGTCGACGACGAGCAGTACTTC
abundance: few; d_gene: TRBD2; v_gene: TRBV30; j_gene: TRBJ2-7; CDR3aa: CAWRRGGGIEQYF; CDR3nt: TGTGCCTGGAGGAGGGGCGGGGGGATAGAGCAGTACTTC
abundance: -; d_gene: TRBD2; v_gene: TRBV18; j_gene: TRBJ2-3; CDR3aa: CASYSGTTDTQYF; CDR3nt: TGTGCCAGTTATAGCGGGACTACAGATACGCAGTATTTT
abundance: -; d_gene: -; v_gene: TRBV10-2; j_gene: TRBJ1-1; CDR3aa: CASMPPRGVGTEAFF; CDR3nt: TGCGCCAGCATGCCCCCACGGGGGGTGGGGACTGAAGCTTTCTTT
abundance: once; d_gene: -; v_gene: TRBV7-2; j_gene: TRBJ2-1; CDR3aa: CASSPSKGYPYNEQFF; CDR3nt: TGTGCCAGCAGCCCTAGTAAAGGATACCCCTACAATGAGCAGTTCTTC
abundance: once; d_gene: TRBD1; v_gene: TRBV12-5; j_gene: TRBJ2-5; CDR3aa: CASGGGQGSQETQYF; CDR3nt: TGTGCTAGTGGAGGAGGACAGGGGAGCCAAGAGACCCAGTACTTC
abundance: -; d_gene: -; v_gene: TRBV2; j_gene: TRBJ1-2; CDR3aa: CASSGWGDYGYTF; CDR3nt: TGTGCCAGCAGTGGGTGGGGTGACTATGGCTACACCTTC
abundance: -; d_gene: TRBD1; v_gene: TRBV7-3; j_gene: TRBJ2-7; CDR3aa: CASSLSTGNEQYF; CDR3nt: TGTGCCAGCAGCTTATCGACAGGGAACGAGCAGTACTTC
abundance: -; d_gene: -; v_gene: TRBV7-6; j_gene: TRBJ1-6; CDR3aa: CASSSELQGMNSPLHF; CDR3nt: TGTGCCAGCAGCTCTGAGCTGCAGGGGATGAATTCACCCCTCCACTTT
abundance: -; d_gene: TRBD2; v_gene: TRBV5-1; j_gene: TRBJ2-1; CDR3aa: CASSYLAGTVFIAEQFF; CDR3nt: TGCGCCAGCAGCTACTTAGCGGGAACTGTCTTTATTGCTGAGCAGTTCTTC
abundance: few; d_gene: -; v_gene: TRBV7-7; j_gene: TRBJ2-5; CDR3aa: CASSSGAQGFGETQYF; CDR3nt: TGTGCCAGCAGCTCTGGTGCACAGGGTTTCGGGGAGACCCAGTACTTC
abundance: -; d_gene: -; v_gene: TRBV7-7; j_gene: TRBJ1-3; CDR3aa: CASSLYPRDPVLLTGNTIYF; CDR3nt: TGTGCTAGCAGCTTATACCCCCGGGACCCGGTGTTACTTACTGGAAACACCATATATTTT
abundance: -; d_gene: TRBD1; v_gene: TRBV18; j_gene: TRBJ1-6; CDR3aa: CASSLQGALNSPLHF; CDR3nt: TGTGCCAGCTCATTACAGGGGGCCCTTAATTCACCCCTCCACTTT
abundance: -; d_gene: TRBD1; v_gene: TRBV30; j_gene: TRBJ1-6; CDR3aa: CAWRSLDRDNSPLHF; CDR3nt: TGTGCCTGGAGGAGCCTCGACAGGGATAATTCACCCCTCCACTTT
abundance: -; d_gene: -; v_gene: TRBV5-1; j_gene: TRBJ2-5; CDR3aa: CASSLGSRLLETQYF; CDR3nt: TGCGCCAGCAGCTTGGGGAGTCGTCTTCTCGAGACCCAGTACTTC
abundance: -; d_gene: -; v_gene: TRBV7-9; j_gene: TRBJ1-4; CDR3aa: CASSWMGTGNLEKLFF; CDR3nt: TGTGCCAGCAGCTGGATGGGGACGGGCAACCTCGAAAAACTGTTTTTT
abundance: -; d_gene: TRBD2; v_gene: TRBV11-3; j_gene: TRBJ2-1; CDR3aa: CASSLGAQAGGIFDEQFF; CDR3nt: TGTGCCAGCAGCTTAGGGGCCCAAGCGGGGGGGATTTTCGATGAGCAGTTCTTC
abundance: -; d_gene: -; v_gene: TRBV6-5; j_gene: TRBJ1-2; CDR3aa: CASSPSNYGYTF; CDR3nt: TGTGCCAGCAGCCCCAGCAACTATGGCTACACCTTC
abundance: -; d_gene: -; v_gene: TRBV7-9; j_gene: TRBJ1-1; CDR3aa: CASSLSEGTEAFF; CDR3nt: TGTGCCAGCAGCTTATCGGAGGGCACTGAAGCTTTCTTT
abundance: -; d_gene: TRBD1; v_gene: TRBV5-1; j_gene: TRBJ1-2; CDR3aa: CASSLAGTGSTNYGYTF; CDR3nt: TGCGCCAGCAGCTTGGCGGGGACAGGGTCCACTAACTATGGCTACACCTTC
abundance: -; d_gene: -; v_gene: TRBV5-8; j_gene: TRBJ2-3; CDR3aa: CASSLDAYTDTQYF; CDR3nt: TGTGCCAGCAGCTTGGACGCCTACACAGATACGCAGTATTTT
abundance: once; d_gene: -; v_gene: TRBV6-1; j_gene: TRBJ2-1; CDR3aa: CASSRVRGGQFF; CDR3nt: TGTGCCAGCAGTAGGGTTAGGGGAGGGCAGTTCTTC
abundance: -; d_gene: -; v_gene: TRBV30; j_gene: TRBJ1-1; CDR3aa: CAWSRRNTEAFF; CDR3nt: TGTGCCTGGAGTAGGCGCAACACTGAAGCTTTCTTT
abundance: once; d_gene: -; v_gene: TRBV12-5; j_gene: TRBJ1-4; CDR3aa: CASGSRLDEKLFF; CDR3nt: TGTGCTAGTGGTTCGAGACTCGATGAAAAACTGTTTTTT
abundance: -; d_gene: TRBD1; v_gene: TRBV6-5; j_gene: TRBJ1-2; CDR3aa: CASSYLGQRYGYTF; CDR3nt: TGTGCCAGTAGTTACCTGGGACAGCGCTATGGCTACACCTTC
abundance: -; d_gene: -; v_gene: TRBV12-5; j_gene: TRBJ2-3; CDR3aa: CASGLVTDTQYF; CDR3nt: TGTGCTAGTGGTCTGGTAACGGATACGCAGTATTTT
abundance: -; d_gene: -; v_gene: TRBV18; j_gene: TRBJ1-1; CDR3aa: CASSREGGGTEAFF; CDR3nt: TGTGCCAGCTCAAGAGAGGGGGGAGGCACTGAAGCTTTCTTT